The 20 T cell receptor beta chains presented below share a single source sample, sequenced in a study of regulatory T cells in long-lasting Graves disease. This sample's time point: persistent/refractory GD, antithyroid drugs over 5 years with positive TRAb. Isolated PBMC RNA provided the starting material for the TCR library. Relying on iRepertoire HTBI primers and Arm-PCR of CDR3 regions, the team built TCR beta libraries. TCRdb ran MiXCR on the multiplex PCR reads and lists one entry per CDR3 protein. In the table there are 400,000 to 450,000 distinct CDR3 sequences, roughly a quarter of which are singletons. The sequenced sample was peripheral blood mononuclear cells (PBMCs), obtained when the disease was refractory, from a patient treated with antithyroid drugs. These receptors were collected from a female donor with Graves disease.

In regard to this clonotype: At one end the junction does not follow the germline gene, possibly because of a read error. The chain uses TRBV5-1 and TRBJ1-6; tentative D call: TRBD1 (5 bases). CDR3 length: 13 residues. Per germline, CDR1 SGHRS and CDR2 YFSETQ. CDR3 bases: TGTGCCAGCAGTCTTGACAGCAATTCACCCCTCCACTTT. Translated: CASSLDSNSPLHF.

The J gene is TRBJ1-5, the V gene TRBV20-1, with 8 nucleotides matching TRBD1. CDR3 length: 15 residues. Trimming took 3 bases from V and 4 from J; bases not matched to a gene: 8. Germline V gene sequence: CDR1 DFQATT, CDR2 SNEGSKA (reference sequence). CDR3 coding DNA: TGCAGTGCTAGGAGCGTACAGGGGGAAAATCAGCCCCAGCATTTT. It codes for CSARSVQGENQPQHF.

V gene TRBV10-3 combines with J gene TRBJ1-2, with TRBD1 as a possible D gene (6 bases). Trimming cost V 11 bases and J 2 bases, with 15 bases left between them. In germline, CDR1 is ENHRY, CDR2 SYGVKD. The CDR3 consists of 13 residues. The CDR3 bases are TGTGCCCACGCAGGGGATCCCAACTATGGCTACACCTTC. Amino acid sequence: CAHAGDPNYGYTF.

Only a few counts were recorded for this clonotype. This chain uses TRBV20-1 with TRBJ1-2; 8 nucleotides match TRBD1. Germline V gene data show CDR1 as DFQATT and CDR2 as SNEGSKA (reference sequence). The CDR3 is 16 residues long. Trimming cost V 0 bases and J 0 bases; bases outside gene matches: 6. The CDR3 DNA reads as TGCAGTGCTAGAGATCGATCAGGGGGCCCTAACTATGGCTACACCTTC. Protein sequence: CSARDRSGGPNYGYTF.

This clonotype has just a few counts. The chain has TRBV12-3 or TRBV12-4 and TRBJ2-7, with D uncertain. The V end lost 6 bases, the J end lost 5 bases, and 17 bases lay between the germline ends. The CDR3 contains 14 residues. The CDR3 sequence is CASSYYGLVDEQYF. The CDR3 bases are TGTGCCAGCAGCTACTATGGCCTGGTGGACGAGCAGTACTTC.

Note on this clonotype: This probably arose from a read error, given a far larger clone one base away. The rearrangement uses TRBV11-2 and TRBJ2-2; D may be TRBD1 or TRBD2 (6 bases each). Germline lookup yields CDR1 SGHAT and CDR2 FQNNGV. V was clipped by 5 bases and J by 1 base, with 11 bases between them. The CDR3 has 15 amino acids. This CDR3 is CASSPGGRNTGELFF. CDR3 in DNA: TGTGCCAGCAGCCCCGGGGGCAGGAACACCGGGGAGCTGTTTTTT.

The CDR3 loop reads CAISDSRESSNEQFF. As DNA, the CDR3 is TGTGCCATCAGTGATTCCCGGGAGAGTAGCAATGAGCAGTTCTTC. The chain recombines TRBV10-3 with TRBJ2-1; D might be TRBD2 (6 bases). Germline lookup yields CDR1 ENHRY and CDR2 SYGVKD. There are 15 residues in the CDR3. The V gene lost 3 bases and the J gene lost 6 bases, with 15 bases spanning the gap.

This clonotype was counted ten times or more. The genes are TRBV2 and TRBJ1-5; 7 bases are a match to TRBD1. With 3 bases clipped from V and 5 bases from J, the junction kept 10 bases outside the gene matches. CDR1 SNHLY and CDR2 FYNNEI come from the germline V gene. CDR3 length: 16 residues. The CDR3 region has the DNA TGTGCCAGCAGTGACCAACGAGGGGGCCCCGATCAGCCCCAGCATTTT. Its translation: CASSDQRGGPDQPQHF.

In this sample, this clonotype turned up a few times. The CDR3: CSATGSGNTIYF. The CDR3 DNA is TGCAGTGCTACAGGGTCTGGAAACACCATATATTTT. The chain recombines TRBV20-1 with TRBJ1-3; a possible D gene is TRBD1 (5 bases). The V and J ends lost 4 bases and 1 base respectively, with 5 bases between them. Per the germline V gene, CDR1 is DFQATT and CDR2 is SNEGSKA (reference sequence). The CDR3 runs to 12 residues.

This clonotype was seen a handful of times. The chain recombines TRBV7-8 with TRBJ2-2; D not certain. V dropped 1 base and J dropped 5 bases, with 8 bases sitting between them. Germline CDR1 and CDR2: SGHVS and FQNEAQ. This CDR3 region has 14 residues. The CDR3 nucleotides are TGTGCCAGCAGCTTAGTTAAGAGTACCGGGGAGCTGTTTTTT. The encoded protein is CASSLVKSTGELFF.

This rearrangement joins TRBV29-1 to TRBJ2-7; 10 bases line up with TRBD2. This CDR3 has 17 residues. The trim removed 4 bases at V and 3 bases at J, leaving 15 bases unmatched. Germline CDR1 SQVTM, CDR2 ANQGSEA. The CDR3 bases are TGCAGCGTTGGGAAGGTGGCTAGCGGGAGAACCAGCTACGAGCAGTACTTC. Protein product: CSVGKVASGRTSYEQYF.

CDR3 in DNA: TGTGCCAGCTCATTCAGCGGGAGGGCCTTAGTTTCCTACAATGAGCAGTTCTTC. Amino acid sequence: CASSFSGRALVSYNEQFF. This sequence joins TRBV18 and TRBJ2-1; TRBD2 matches at 10 bases. The germline V gene has CDR1 KGHSH and CDR2 LQKENI. V shed 5 bases and J 1 base; nucleotides not matched to a gene: 11. CDR3 size: 18 residues. Looking up the rest from reference TRBV18 and TRBJ2-1 gives the full variable domain: NAGVMQNPRHLVRRRGQEARLRCSPMKGHSHVYWYRQLPEEGLKFMVYLQKENIIDESGMPKERFSAEFPKEGPSILRIQQVVRGDSAAYFCASSFSGRALVSYNEQFFGPGTRLTVL.

This clonotype was counted only a few times. The J gene is TRBJ1-1, the V gene TRBV7-2; unclear D gene. V lost 5 bases and J 1 base, leaving 11 bases between the germline ends. The germline V gene encodes CDR1 SGHTA and CDR2 FQGNSA. The CDR3 extends over 14 amino acids. Here the CDR3 reads CASSPRAKNTEAFF. CDR3 bases: TGTGCCAGCAGCCCGAGGGCGAAGAACACTGAAGCTTTCTTT.

There are many counts of this clonotype. The chain has TRBV5-6 and TRBJ2-5; D is perhaps TRBD1 or TRBD2 (6 bases each). The CDR3 has 13 amino acids. Germline V gene sequence: CDR1 SGHDT, CDR2 YYEEEE. V lost 4 bases to trimming and J lost 7 bases, with 14 bases between them. CDR3 loop: CASSQGGLVTQYF. CDR3 sequence (DNA): TGTGCCAGCAGCCAAGGGGGGCTGGTGACCCAGTACTTC.

This clonotype was counted between two and nine times. This chain connects TRBV12-3 or TRBV12-4 to TRBJ1-5; possibly TRBD1 for D (6 bases). V was clipped by 3 bases and J by 5 bases, with 14 bases between them. This CDR3 comprises 15 residues. DNA of the CDR3: TGTGCCAGCAGTTTGACAGGTGGGCCCCATCAGCCCCAGCATTTT. Amino acid sequence: CASSLTGGPHQPQHF.

J is TRBJ1-5 and V is TRBV6-1; D may be TRBD1 (6 bases). The CDR3 sequence is 15 residues long. In germline, CDR1 is MNHNS, CDR2 SASEGT. V lost 6 bases and J lost 4, with 16 bases in between. CDR3 sequence reads: CASRSRDKNNQPQHF. The CDR3 nucleotides read TGTGCCAGCAGAAGCCGGGACAAGAATAATCAGCCCCAGCATTTT.

This clonotype was found a few times. DNA for the CDR3: TGCGCCAGCAGCTTACCCCGGGACAGGGGAGACTATGGCTACACCTTC. Translating it yields CASSLPRDRGDYGYTF. The chain recombines TRBV5-1 with TRBJ1-2; the match to TRBD1 covers 10 bases. V lost 2 bases to trimming and J lost 3 bases; unmatched junction nucleotides: 7. The CDR3 has 16 residues. CDR1 and CDR2 (germline): SGHRS, YFSETQ.

This clonotype has at least ten counts. The DNA for the CDR3 is TGTGCCAGCAGTGACAGGGGGAACACTGAAGCTTTCTTT. Amino acid sequence: CASSDRGNTEAFF. The V and J genes are TRBV6-1 and TRBJ1-1, with D possibly matching TRBD1 (6 bases). CDR3 length equals 13 residues. Germline V gene lookup returns CDR1 MNHNS and CDR2 SASEGT. The V end was cut by 3 bases, the J end by 1 base, with 6 bases between.

This clonotype came up many times. The chain joins TRBV15 to TRBJ2-5; D gene uncertain. The CDR3 is 14 amino acids. The V gene's germline CDR1 is LNHNV and CDR2 YYDKDF (reference sequence). V gave up 2 bases and J gave up 5 bases, with 12 bases separating them. As DNA, the CDR3 is TGTGCCACCAGCAGATCTCACTCAGCGGAGACCCAGTACTTC. Its translation is CATSRSHSAETQYF.

This clonotype has only a few counts. The chain joins TRBV7-9 to TRBJ2-7; 13 positions match TRBD2. After removal of 4 bases from V and 3 bases from J, the junction contained 18 bases not matched to a gene. Germline CDR1 reads SEHNR; CDR2 reads FQNEAQ (reference sequence). The CDR3 is 20 amino acids. In nucleotides, the CDR3 is TGTGCCAGCAGCTCTGAGTTGACTAGCGGGAGGACGCTTACGCTCTACGAGCAGTACTTC. The encoded protein is CASSSELTSGRTLTLYEQYF.